The 11 T cell receptor beta chains below were found in one sample sequenced in a study of T cell changes during pregnancy in multiple sclerosis (dated by TCRdb to between 2017 and 2020). The library was prepared using the immunoSEQ multiplex PCR assay. Drawn from immuneACCESS, this table holds only the in-frame rearrangements with V and J called that TCRdb kept. Clones are partly lost; checked studies trace under half to an unresolved V gene and leave the rest unexplained. The sample yields about 120,000 clones; around 93% were counted once. Together, the top ten hold 6.2% of the sample. This specimen was peripheral blood, taken before pregnancy. All receptors derive from a female donor with multiple sclerosis, enrolled in a pregnancy study.

This rearrangement joins TRBV5-6 to TRBJ1-3, with D possibly matching TRBD1 (6 bases). The CDR3 extends over 16 amino acids. Trimming left V 3 bases short and J 0 bases short, with 13 bases between. Germline V CDR1 and CDR2: SGHDT, YYEEEE. The CDR3 loop reads CASSSTGMLSGNTIYF. Written as DNA, the CDR3 is TGTGCCAGCAGCTCTACAGGGATGCTCTCTGGAAACACCATATATTTT.

This chain uses TRBV7-6 with TRBJ1-4; 9 nucleotides agree with TRBD1. The V gene end was trimmed by 5 bases and the J gene end by 0 bases; junction bases not matched to a gene: 16. This CDR3 spans 20 amino acids. CDR1 and CDR2 from the germline V gene are SGHVS and FNYEAQ. The CDR3 is CASSRADRGIPFATNEKLFF. The CDR3 nucleotides read TGTGCCAGCAGCCGTGCCGACAGGGGGATTCCCTTTGCAACTAATGAAAAACTGTTTTTT.

The genes are TRBV19 and TRBJ2-3, with 10 bases aligning to TRBD1. V trimming: 5 bases; J trimming: 6 bases; junction bases outside the gene matches: 11. CDR1 is LNHDA and CDR2 is SQIVND in the germline V gene (reference sequence). The CDR3 contains 16 residues. The DNA of the CDR3 is TGTGCCAGTAGTCCCCGTCGACAGGGGGCCGGGGATACGCAGTATTTT. Protein sequence: CASSPRRQGAGDTQYF.

The chain joins TRBV19 to TRBJ2-7; TRBD1 aligns across 10 bases. The CDR3 covers 15 residues. J gave up 7 bases and V 5 bases, and 11 bases lay outside the gene matches. Germline V gene lookup returns CDR1 LNHDA and CDR2 SQIVND (reference sequence). The CDR3 DNA is TGTGCCAGTAGTCTCCGGACAGGGGGTTTGGAAGAGCAGTACTTC. This sequence encodes CASSLRTGGLEEQYF.

This clone was observed once. An end of the junction differs from the germline gene, which may be a read error. V usage is TRBV18 and J usage is TRBJ1-1; tentative D call: TRBD1 (6 bases). CDR1 KGHSH and CDR2 LQKENI come from the germline V gene. CDR3 size: 16 residues. CDR3 loop: CASSLTPNTGNAEAFF. CDR3 nucleotides: TGTGCCAGCTCTCTCACCCCTAACACAGGGAACGCTGAAGCTTTCTTT.

The V gene is TRBV5-4, the J gene TRBJ2-5; weak D call: TRBD1 (5 bases). CDR1 is SGHNT and CDR2 is YYREEE in the germline V gene (reference sequence). The V gene lost 4 bases and the J gene lost 1 base, with 11 bases spanning the gap. CDR3 length: 14 residues. Here the CDR3 reads CASSQMDTQETQYF. The DNA of the CDR3 is TGTGCCAGCAGCCAGATGGACACCCAAGAGACCCAGTACTTC.

V is TRBV27 and J is TRBJ2-1; 9 positions agree with TRBD1. Germline-derived CDR1 and CDR2 are MNHEY and SMNVEV (reference sequence). V dropped 0 bases and J dropped 6; count of bases not matched to a gene: 0. The CDR3 loop spans 14 amino acids. The CDR3 bases are TGTGCCAGCAGTTTATCGACAGGGGGCAATGAGCAGTTCTTC. Translating it yields CASSLSTGGNEQFF.

The chain employs TRBV9 and TRBJ2-3; D is ambiguous. CDR1 is SGDLS and CDR2 is YYNGEE in the germline V gene. The CDR3 consists of 13 residues. Trimming pared 3 bases from V and 0 bases from J, leaving 5 bases between. The CDR3, as DNA: TGTGCCAGCAGCGCTCCTAGCACAGATACGCAGTATTTT. Amino acids: CASSAPSTDTQYF.

The rearrangement links TRBV27 to TRBJ2-1, with 12 bases matching TRBD2. Germline V gene data show CDR1 as MNHEY and CDR2 as SMNVEV (reference sequence). J was trimmed by 7 bases and V by 8 bases; bases with no gene match: 9. CDR3 length: 15 amino acids. For the CDR3, the DNA is TGTGCCAGCTACCCGAGACTAGCGGGGGAGAATGAGCAGTTCTTC. Amino acids: CASYPRLAGENEQFF.

The chain combines TRBV9 with TRBJ2-5, with 8 bases fitting TRBD2. The V gene end was trimmed by 1 base and the J gene end by 4 bases; junction bases not matched to a gene: 9. Germline V lookup: CDR1 SGDLS, CDR2 YYNGEE. This CDR3 comprises 16 residues. The CDR3, as DNA: TGTGCCAGCAGCGTAAGTAGCGGGAACGCAAGAGAGACCCAGTACTTC. Translated: CASSVSSGNARETQYF.

This clone was picked up a small number of times. The chain has TRBV5-1 and TRBJ2-7; TRBD2 matches 9 bases. The J segment lost 0 bases and the V segment lost 3 bases, leaving 4 bases of the junction unmatched. The CDR3 contains 15 residues. CDR1 SGHRS and CDR2 YFSETQ come from the germline V gene. The CDR3 DNA reads as TGCGCCAGCAGCTCCCTAGCGGGAAGCTCCTACGAGCAGTACTTC. Translation gives CASSSLAGSSYEQYF.